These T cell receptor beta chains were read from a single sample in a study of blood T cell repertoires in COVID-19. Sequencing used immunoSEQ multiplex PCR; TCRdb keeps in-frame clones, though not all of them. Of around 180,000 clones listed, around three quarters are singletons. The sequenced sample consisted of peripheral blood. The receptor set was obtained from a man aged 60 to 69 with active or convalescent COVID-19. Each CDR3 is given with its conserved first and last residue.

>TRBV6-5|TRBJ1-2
CASSWGGAGYGYTF
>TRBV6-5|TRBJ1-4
CASSYSTQTLEKLFF
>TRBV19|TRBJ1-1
CASSPPTGGAGNTEAFF
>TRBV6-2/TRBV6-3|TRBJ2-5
CASSYPSQSQETQYF
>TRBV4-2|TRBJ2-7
CASARWEGQSYEQYF
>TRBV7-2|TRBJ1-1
CASSESVNTEAFF
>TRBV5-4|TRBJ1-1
CASSLRDRPNTEAFF
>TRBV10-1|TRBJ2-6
CASTPLPSGANVLTF
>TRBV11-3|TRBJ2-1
CASSGLAGVQFF
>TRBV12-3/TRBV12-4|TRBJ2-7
CASSEGVRQYF
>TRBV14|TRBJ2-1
CASRLSGSQNNEQFF
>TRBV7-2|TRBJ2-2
CASSLMASGLTGELFF
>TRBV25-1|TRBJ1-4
CASRETGINEKLFF